This is a list of T cell receptor beta chains from one sample in a study of cytomegalovirus exposure and HLA in healthy donors. The method was immunoSEQ multiplex PCR; TCRdb's version includes in-frame clones alone and lacks a portion of them. The sample has around 150,000 clones; around 75% are singletons. The sequenced sample consisted of PBMCs. The receptors come from a woman aged 35 to 49 in good health and CMV-seronegative. CDR3s include the opening cysteine and the closing phenylalanine or tryptophan. The D gene is left open where the match is weak. Clone size is not always given. Where it is, it says once, few, many or a class for expanded clones.

j_gene,v_gene,abundance,d_gene,CDR3aa,CDR3nt
TRBJ1-1,TRBV11-2,-,-,CASSLRGGIGNTEAFF,TGTGCCAGCAGCTTAAGGGGGGGGATTGGTAACACTGAAGCTTTCTTT
TRBJ2-7,TRBV30,once,-,CAWIREAGEQYF,TGTGCCTGGATTAGGGAGGCTGGCGAGCAGTACTTC
TRBJ1-2,TRBV4-1,-,TRBD1,CASSLRTGLPDGYTF,TGCGCCAGCAGCCTCCGGACAGGCCTCCCCGATGGCTACACCTTC
TRBJ1-5,TRBV19,-,-,CASSMSSNQPQHF,TGTGCCAGTAGTATGAGTAGCAATCAGCCCCAGCATTTT
TRBJ2-7,TRBV29-1,-,-,CSVSRGTSYEQYF,TGCAGCGTGTCCCGGGGGACCTCCTACGAGCAGTACTTC
TRBJ1-6,TRBV7-8,-,-,CASSLVNGNNSPLHF,TGTGCCAGCAGCTTAGTCAACGGGAATAATTCACCCCTCCACTTT
TRBJ2-5,TRBV28,-,-,CASSFGAQETQYF,TGTGCCAGCAGTTTTGGGGCACAAGAGACCCAGTACTTC
TRBJ2-3,TRBV27,-,-,CASSLNTRQATQYF,TGTGCCAGCAGTTTAAACACTAGGCAGGCTACGCAGTATTTT
TRBJ1-2,TRBV5-1,-,-,CASSLVVQGLYGYTF,TGCGCCAGCAGCTTGGTAGTACAGGGTCTCTATGGCTACACCTTC
TRBJ1-3,TRBV7-9,-,-,CSSSLRGSGNTIYF,TGTTCCAGCAGCTTAAGAGGCTCTGGAAACACCATATATTTT
TRBJ2-4,TRBV18,once,TRBD1,CASSPSGTGEGNIQYF,TGTGCCAGCTCACCTTCCGGGACAGGGGAGGGAAACATTCAGTACTTC
TRBJ2-7,TRBV27,once,TRBD2,CASSSTSGSSYEQYF,TGTGCCAGCAGCTCAACTAGCGGGAGCTCCTACGAGCAGTACTTC
TRBJ1-4,TRBV19,-,TRBD1,CASSTGTATNEKLFF,TGTGCCAGTAGTACAGGGACAGCAACTAATGAAAAACTGTTTTTT
TRBJ2-7,TRBV19,-,TRBD1,CASSISTGTTYEQYF,TGTGCCAGTAGTATCTCGACAGGGACCACCTACGAGCAGTACTTC
TRBJ2-1,TRBV9,-,TRBD2,CASSVGPAGGHNEQFF,TGTGCCAGCAGCGTAGGTCCTGCGGGAGGGCACAATGAGCAGTTCTTC
TRBJ2-7,TRBV7-9,-,TRBD2,CASSLTPGTSWYEQYF,TGTGCCAGCAGCCTGACCCCCGGGACTAGCTGGTACGAGCAGTACTTC
TRBJ1-2,TRBV6-5,few,TRBD1,CASSSGQVHGYTF,TGTGCCAGCAGCTCGGGACAGGTACATGGCTACACCTTC
TRBJ2-7,TRBV30,-,TRBD1,CAWSPQWTGTYEQYF,TGTGCCTGGAGTCCACAGTGGACAGGGACCTACGAGCAGTACTTC
TRBJ1-1,TRBV27,-,TRBD1,CASSLPGTGLNTEAFF,TGTGCCAGCAGTTTACCCGGGACAGGCCTGAACACTGAAGCTTTCTTT
TRBJ1-2,TRBV9,-,TRBD1,CASSVAMTGDYGYTF,TGTGCCAGCAGCGTAGCGATGACAGGGGACTATGGCTACACCTTC
TRBJ2-1,TRBV7-8,once,-,CASSRGARGYNEQFF,TGTGCCAGCTCGAGAGGAGCTAGGGGCTACAATGAGCAGTTCTTC
TRBJ2-3,TRBV6-1,-,-,CASSEMAGYTDTQYF,TGTGCCAGCAGTGAAATGGCAGGTTATACAGATACGCAGTATTTT
TRBJ1-2,TRBV2,-,-,CASKEQTYNYGYTF,TGTGCCAGCAAGGAACAGACCTATAACTATGGCTACACCTTC
TRBJ2-6,TRBV2,-,TRBD1,CASSPGTGRSGANVLTF,TGTGCCAGCAGCCCCGGGACAGGACGCTCTGGGGCCAACGTCCTGACTTTC
TRBJ2-7,TRBV7-8,-,TRBD2,CASSEGLAGVVSYEQYF,TGTGCCAGCAGCGAAGGACTAGCGGGAGTTGTGTCCTACGAGCAGTACTTC
TRBJ1-1,TRBV28,-,-,CASSRQPTEAFF,TGTGCCAGCAGTCGACAGCCCACTGAAGCTTTCTTT
TRBJ2-7,TRBV7-9,-,TRBD2,CASSRGLAGANYEQYF,TGTGCCAGCAGCCGAGGACTAGCGGGGGCCAACTACGAGCAGTACTTC
TRBJ1-1,TRBV11-2,-,-,CASSLEPDTTEAFF,TGTGCCAGCAGCTTAGAGCCAGACACCACTGAAGCTTTCTTT
TRBJ1-2,TRBV5-1,-,-,CASSLAGGRGGYTF,TGCGCCAGCAGCTTGGCGGGAGGGAGAGGAGGCTACACCTTC
TRBJ1-6,TRBV27,few,-,CASSSVKSPLHF,TGTGCCAGCAGCAGCGTAAAATCACCCCTCCACTTT
TRBJ2-5,TRBV5-1,-,-,CASSLDRGRGEETQYF,TGCGCCAGCAGCTTGGATCGGGGCAGGGGAGAAGAGACCCAGTACTTC
TRBJ2-5,TRBV5-4,-,-,CASSSQETQYF,TGTGCCAGCAGCTCTCAAGAGACCCAGTACTTC
TRBJ2-5,TRBV19,-,TRBD1,CASSGTGQGLMTQYF,TGTGCCAGTAGTGGAACGGGACAGGGTTTGATGACCCAGTACTTC
TRBJ2-7,TRBV5-1,-,TRBD1,CASSPLGTGDEQYF,TGCGCCAGCAGCCCCCTGGGGACAGGGGACGAGCAGTACTTC
TRBJ2-2,TRBV29-1,few,-,CSVVDGRNTGELFF,TGCAGCGTCGTGGACGGGAGGAACACCGGGGAGCTGTTTTTT
TRBJ1-4,TRBV5-1,-,-,CASSLGGGTNEKLFF,TGCGCCAGCAGCCTGGGGGGAGGAACTAATGAAAAACTGTTTTTT
TRBJ1-5,TRBV28,-,-,CASTSGGAGNQPQHF,TGTGCCAGCACCTCGGGGGGGGCCGGCAATCAGCCCCAGCATTTT
TRBJ1-1,TRBV4-1,-,TRBD1,CASSRQGSTEAFF,TGCGCCAGCAGCCGACAGGGCTCCACTGAAGCTTTCTTT
TRBJ1-2,TRBV25-1,-,TRBD1,CASQGQVYGYTF,TGTGCCAGCCAGGGACAGGTCTATGGCTACACCTTC
TRBJ2-7,TRBV19,-,-,CASSIREPGHLGEQYF,TGTGCCAGTAGTATTAGGGAGCCGGGACACCTGGGGGAGCAGTACTTC